The rows below give T cell receptor beta chains drawn from one sample of a study of blood T cell repertoires in COVID-19. Repertoires were generated with immunoSEQ multiplex PCR, while TCRdb's copy carries only in-frame clones and drops some. The data hold 100,000 or so clones, with about 81% observed a single time. The sample was peripheral blood. The source is a human donor in a cohort sampled during active COVID-19. The CDR3 runs from the conserved cysteine through the conserved F or W. D genes are given only for firm matches. Clone size is given for some rows only: seen once, a few or many times, or a class if the clone is expanded.

V gene	J gene	clone size	D gene	CDR3 protein	CDR3 DNA
TRBV2	TRBJ2-3	-	-	CASSFSSTDTQYF	TGTGCCAGCAGTTTTAGTTCCACAGATACGCAGTATTTT
TRBV7-2	TRBJ1-1	-	TRBD1	CASSQGQATSEAFF	TGTGCCAGCAGCCAAGGACAGGCCACTTCAGAAGCTTTCTTT
TRBV12-5	TRBJ2-3	-	-	CASGFGGLGTDTQYF	TGTGCTAGTGGTTTTGGAGGGCTGGGCACAGATACGCAGTATTTT
TRBV10-3	TRBJ1-1	-	-	CAISERGTNTEAFF	TGTGCCATCAGTGAGAGGGGTACGAACACTGAAGCTTTCTTT
TRBV27	TRBJ1-3	-	-	CASSLGGAGNTIYF	TGTGCCAGCAGTTTAGGCGGGGCCGGAAACACCATATATTTT
TRBV4-1	TRBJ1-5	-	-	CASSQDFLQGFGYSNQPQHF	TGCGCCAGCAGCCAAGATTTCTTGCAGGGATTCGGATATAGCAATCAGCCCCAGCATTTT
TRBV5-1	TRBJ2-2	-	TRBD2	CATQSGGTNTGELFF	TGCGCCACCCAATCCGGGGGGACGAACACCGGGGAGCTGTTTTTT
TRBV28	TRBJ1-1	-	-	CASSLSSRMNTEAFF	TGTGCCAGCAGTTTATCTAGCAGGATGAACACTGAAGCTTTCTTT
TRBV21-1	TRBJ2-3	-	-	CASALAGGCRRDTQYF	TGTGCCAGCGCACTAGCGGGGGGCTGTAGGCGGGATACGCAGTATTTT
TRBV19	TRBJ1-2	-	TRBD1	CASWGQVVGNYGYTF	TGTGCCAGTTGGGGACAGGTTGTTGGTAACTATGGCTACACCTTC
TRBV4-1	TRBJ1-4	-	-	CASSQWGDEKLFF	TGCGCCAGCAGCCAATGGGGGGATGAAAAACTGTTTTTT
TRBV2	TRBJ2-1	-	-	CASSEGVRRSSYNEQFF	TGTGCCAGCAGTGAAGGGGTTAGGCGGAGCTCCTACAATGAGCAGTTCTTC
TRBV2	TRBJ1-5	once	TRBD1	CASGGQGRGNQPQHF	TGTGCCAGCGGTGGACAGGGTAGGGGCAATCAGCCCCAGCATTTT
TRBV7-3	TRBJ2-3	-	TRBD2	CASSFRVGRGAYTDTQYF	TGTGCCAGCAGCTTCAGGGTTGGGCGGGGGGCATACACAGATACGCAGTATTTT
TRBV9	TRBJ1-1	-	-	CASSPRDTTEAFF	TGTGCCAGCAGCCCTCGGGACACCACTGAAGCTTTCTTT
TRBV28	TRBJ2-2	-	-	CASSYGGNTGELFF	TGTGCCAGCAGTTACGGGGGAAACACCGGGGAGCTGTTTTTT
TRBV2	TRBJ1-2	-	-	CASSDPGYYGYTF	TGTGCCAGCAGTGACCCAGGATACTATGGCTACACCTTC
TRBV12-3/TRBV12-4	TRBJ2-7	-	TRBD1	CASRGTGNYEQYF	TGTGCCAGCAGAGGGACAGGGAACTACGAGCAGTACTTC
TRBV4-3	TRBJ1-1	-	-	CASSQLRRGARNTEAFF	TGCGCCAGCAGCCAACTCCGGCGGGGGGCTAGGAACACTGAAGCTTTCTTT
TRBV5-1	TRBJ1-5	few	TRBD1	CASSQGQGGNQPQHF	TGCGCCAGCAGCCAGGGACAGGGCGGAAATCAGCCCCAGCATTTT
TRBV6-4	TRBJ1-5	-	TRBD1	CASSRDRDQPQHF	TGTGCCAGCAGCCGGGACAGGGATCAGCCCCAGCATTTT
TRBV7-2	TRBJ2-7	-	-	CASSLRRTYEQYF	TGTGCCAGCAGCTTACGGAGAACCTACGAGCAGTACTTC
TRBV18	TRBJ1-5	-	-	CASSPQGDQPQHF	TGTGCCAGCTCACCCCAGGGTGATCAGCCCCAGCATTTT
TRBV7-8	TRBJ2-2	-	TRBD1	CASSLNDRGLGTGELFF	TGTGCCAGCAGCTTAAATGACAGGGGGCTTGGCACCGGGGAGCTGTTTTTT
TRBV5-1	TRBJ1-2	once	-	CASSLGVDGYTF	TGCGCCAGCAGCTTGGGAGTTGATGGCTACACCTTC